These 14 T cell receptor beta chains share one sample of origin, sequenced in a study of cytomegalovirus exposure and HLA in healthy donors. Vbeta (60) and Jbeta (13) primers were used in the PCR. TCRdb's table, derived via immunoSEQ multiplex PCR, lists solely in-frame clones and lacks some. The data hold approximately 110,000 clones, with 70% to 80% observed a single time. The sample consisted of PBMCs. These receptors were obtained from a woman between 40 and 50 years old in good health and CMV-seropositive.

The chain employs TRBV7-2 and TRBJ2-2; 8 bases are a match to TRBD1. Germline values: CDR1 SGHTA, CDR2 FQGNSA. The CDR3 runs to 14 residues. J lost 6 bases, V lost 4 bases, and 4 bases had no gene match. CDR3 sequence (DNA): TGTGCCAGCAGCTCGACCAGGGGGCCCGGGGAGCTGTTTTTT. Protein: CASSSTRGPGELFF.

This clone was counted a few times. The genes are TRBV6-1 and TRBJ2-7; D remains unclear. CDR1 and CDR2 (germline): MNHNS, SASEGT. Trimming removed 3 bases at V and 2 bases at J, with 14 bases between. The CDR3 contains 15 residues. The CDR3 spells CASSDPGTSAYEQYF. CDR3 sequence (DNA): TGTGCCAGCAGTGACCCGGGTACCAGCGCCTACGAGCAGTACTTC.

This clone is a singleton in its sample. The chain links TRBV21-1 to TRBJ1-5. TRBV21-1 counts as a pseudogene. There are 18 residues in the CDR3. The CDR3 is CASSKELPGRVSNQPQHF. CDR3 nucleotide sequence: TGTGCCAGCAGCAAAGAGTTACCAGGGAGGGTAAGCAATCAGCCCCAGCATTTT.

V is TRBV6-6 and J is TRBJ1-1; 7 bases are a match to TRBD1. The J segment lost 3 bases and the V segment lost 7 bases, leaving 8 bases of the junction unmatched. The CDR3 is made up of 14 amino acids. CDR1 and CDR2 from the germline V gene are MNHNY and SVGAGI (reference sequence). As DNA, the CDR3 is TGTGCCAGCACCGGAACAGGGGAGGACACTGAAGCTTTCTTT. The encoded protein is CASTGTGEDTEAFF.

The chain employs TRBV5-1 and TRBJ2-2; D gene unclear. This CDR3 region has 14 residues. Trimming took 2 bases from V and 1 from J, leaving 6 bases between them. Germline V lookup: CDR1 SGHRS, CDR2 YFSETQ. CDR3 DNA: TGCGCCAGCAGCTTCGGCGGGAACACCGGGGAGCTGTTTTTT. Residues: CASSFGGNTGELFF.

V usage is TRBV18 and J usage is TRBJ1-4, with 7 bases matching TRBD1. The V segment lost 2 bases and the J segment 8 bases; nucleotides outside the gene matches: 5. CDR3 length: 14 amino acids. Germline V gene lookup returns CDR1 KGHSH and CDR2 LQKENI. CDR3 in amino acids: CASSPDRVGEKLFF. CDR3 coding DNA: TGTGCCAGCTCACCAGACAGGGTAGGAGAAAAACTGTTTTTT.

V is TRBV5-1 and J is TRBJ2-5; D is ambiguous. CDR1 and CDR2 from the germline V gene are SGHRS and YFSETQ. V was clipped by 6 bases and J by 4 bases, with 16 bases between them. The CDR3 loop spans 14 amino acids. The CDR3 sequence: CASNERLTGETQYF. CDR3 coding DNA: TGCGCCAGCAACGAGAGGTTAACCGGAGAGACCCAGTACTTC. The full variable domain, completed using reference TRBV5-1 and TRBJ2-5, is KAGVTQTPRYLIKTRGQQVTLSCSPISGHRSVSWYQQTPGQGLQFLFEYFSETQRNKGNFPGRFSGRQFSNSRSEMNVSTLELGDSALYLCASNERLTGETQYFGPGTRLLVL.

This chain connects TRBV4-1 to TRBJ2-3, with unresolved D. Trimming took 4 bases from V and 3 from J, leaving 17 bases between them. Germline CDR1 and CDR2: MGHRA and YSYEKL. The CDR3 has 16 amino acids. The CDR3 loop is CASSLFGGPRTDTQYF. In nucleotides, the CDR3 is TGCGCCAGCAGCCTATTCGGCGGTCCTCGGACAGATACGCAGTATTTT.

The genes are TRBV10-1 and TRBJ2-2, with TRBD1 matching 7 bases. Per germline, CDR1 WNHNN and CDR2 SYGVQD (reference sequence). Trimming took 5 bases from V and 0 from J; bases not matched to a gene: 18. This CDR3 is 20 amino acids long. DNA for the CDR3: TGCGCCAGCAGTTACTCTCCTTGGGACAGAAGCACAACGAACACCGGGGAGCTGTTTTTT. Amino acids: CASSYSPWDRSTTNTGELFF.

The chain carries TRBV5-4 and TRBJ2-5, with TRBD1 matching over 7 bases. The CDR3 sequence is 16 residues long. The ends lost 0 bases at V and 3 bases at J; junction bases unmatched: 8. From germline, CDR1 is SGHNT and CDR2 YYREEE (reference sequence). This chain's CDR3 is CASSLAGITGEETQYF. The CDR3 region has the DNA TGTGCCAGCAGCTTGGCCGGGATTACAGGGGAAGAGACCCAGTACTTC. Complete variable domain (other parts from reference TRBV5-4 and TRBJ2-5): ETGVTQSPTHLIKTRGQQVTLRCSSQSGHNTVSWYQQALGQGPQFIFQYYREEENGRGNFPPRFSGLQFPNYSSELNVNALELDDSALYLCASSLAGITGEETQYFGPGTRLLVL.

The V and J genes are TRBV27 and TRBJ1-1, with D possibly being TRBD1 (5 bases). V was trimmed by 1 base and J by 1 base, leaving 10 bases between them. The germline CDR1 and CDR2 sequences are MNHEY and SMNVEV (reference sequence). The CDR3 totals 15 residues. In DNA, the CDR3 is TGTGCCAGCAGTTTATTGGACAAGCAGAACACTGAAGCTTTCTTT. Translated, it gives CASSLLDKQNTEAFF.

This sequence joins TRBV5-4 and TRBJ1-6, with 10 bases identical to TRBD1. The CDR3 extends over 15 amino acids. Germline V gene lookup returns CDR1 SGHNT and CDR2 YYREEE (reference sequence). The ends lost 4 bases at V and 11 bases at J; junction bases unmatched: 9. This CDR3 reads CASSPRGQGFPPLHF. Here the CDR3 DNA reads TGTGCCAGCAGCCCACGGGGACAGGGGTTTCCACCCCTCCACTTT.

The rearrangement joins TRBV7-2 to TRBJ2-7, with D maybe TRBD1 (5 bases). Deletions cut 1 base from V and 3 bases from J, with 10 bases between. The CDR3 spans 14 residues. Germline CDR1 SGHTA, CDR2 FQGNSA. This CDR3 reads CASSLDRFIYEQYF. The CDR3, as DNA: TGTGCCAGCAGCTTAGACAGGTTTATCTACGAGCAGTACTTC.

The J gene is TRBJ1-4, the V gene TRBV27; TRBD1 might be the D (5 bases). This CDR3 contains 14 residues. Trimming removed 3 bases at V and 8 bases at J, with 13 bases between. Looked up from germline, CDR1 is MNHEY and CDR2 is SMNVEV (reference sequence). The CDR3 DNA is TGTGCCAGCAGTTTTATAGCAGGGCTGGAAAAACTGTTTTTT. It is translated as CASSFIAGLEKLFF.